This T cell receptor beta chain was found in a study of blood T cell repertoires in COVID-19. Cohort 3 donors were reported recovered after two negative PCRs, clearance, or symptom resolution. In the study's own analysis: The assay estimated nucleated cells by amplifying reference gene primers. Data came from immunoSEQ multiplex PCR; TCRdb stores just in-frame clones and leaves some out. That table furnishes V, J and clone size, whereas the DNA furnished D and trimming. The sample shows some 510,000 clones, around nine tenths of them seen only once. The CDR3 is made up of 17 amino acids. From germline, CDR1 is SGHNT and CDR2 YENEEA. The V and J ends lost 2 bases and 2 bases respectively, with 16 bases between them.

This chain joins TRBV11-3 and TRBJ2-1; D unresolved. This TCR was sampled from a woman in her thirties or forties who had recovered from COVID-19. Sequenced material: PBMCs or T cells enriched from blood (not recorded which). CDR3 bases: TGTGCCAGCAGCTTAAACCCCCCCGAGAGGACCTACAATGAGCAGTTCTTC. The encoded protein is CASSLNPPERTYNEQFF.